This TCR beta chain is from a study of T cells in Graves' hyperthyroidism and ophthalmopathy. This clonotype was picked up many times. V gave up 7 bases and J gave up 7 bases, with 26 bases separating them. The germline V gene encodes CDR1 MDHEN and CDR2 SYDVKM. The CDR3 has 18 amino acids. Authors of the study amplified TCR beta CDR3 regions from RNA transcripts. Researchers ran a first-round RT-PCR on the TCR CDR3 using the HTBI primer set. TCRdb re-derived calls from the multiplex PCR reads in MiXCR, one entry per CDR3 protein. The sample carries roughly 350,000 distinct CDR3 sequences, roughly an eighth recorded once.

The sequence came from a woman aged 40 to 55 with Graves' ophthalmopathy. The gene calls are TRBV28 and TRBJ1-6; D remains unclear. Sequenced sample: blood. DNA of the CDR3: TGTGCCAGCATCGGACGGGAGGGCGCATTTGAACACAATTCACCCCTCCACTTT. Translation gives CASIGREGAFEHNSPLHF.